The TCR beta chain described here comes from a study of shared clonotypes between healthy human individuals. Findings and caveats of the study: The authors sampled blood alone, and tissue repertoires likely differ.

The CDR3 is 13 amino acids. The V and J ends lost 5 bases and 4 bases, in that order; junction bases with no gene match: 3. Germline lookup yields CDR1 SEHNR and CDR2 FQNEAQ (reference sequence). Naive CD8 cells lacked CD45RO and underwent positive selection for CCR7, leaving out terminally differentiated effector memory CD45RA+ cells. Concerning this clone itself: Its target is unknown. The same CDR3 also results from other DNA sequences found in this sample.

Several immunoSEQ 96-well plates shared each subset's DNA, each plate a replicate. Measured with immunoSEQ multiplex PCR; TCRdb has only the in-frame clones, and not every one. Here the sample spans more than 550,000 clones, about 90% being singletons. Sequencing input: naive CD8+ T cells sorted from blood. This clonotype was sampled from a man aged 25-45 years in good health. This chain uses TRBV7-9 with TRBJ2-7; 9 bases are shared with TRBD1. This chain's CDR3 is CASSLGTGYEQYF. CDR3 in DNA: TGTGCCAGCAGCCTCGGGACAGGGTACGAGCAGTACTTC.